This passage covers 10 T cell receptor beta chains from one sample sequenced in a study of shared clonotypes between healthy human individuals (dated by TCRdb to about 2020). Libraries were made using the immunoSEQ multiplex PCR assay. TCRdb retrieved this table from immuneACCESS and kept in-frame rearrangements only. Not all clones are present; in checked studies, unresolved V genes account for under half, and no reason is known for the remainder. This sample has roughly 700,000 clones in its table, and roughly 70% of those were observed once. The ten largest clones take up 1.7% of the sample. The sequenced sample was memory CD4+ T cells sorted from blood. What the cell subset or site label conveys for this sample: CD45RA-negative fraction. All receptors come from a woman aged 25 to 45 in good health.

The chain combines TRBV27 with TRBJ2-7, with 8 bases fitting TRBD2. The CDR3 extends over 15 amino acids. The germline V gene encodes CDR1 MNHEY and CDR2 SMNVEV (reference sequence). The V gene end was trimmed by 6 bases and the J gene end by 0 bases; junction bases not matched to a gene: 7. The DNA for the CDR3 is TGTGCCAGCAGGACTATAGCGGGATCCTCCTACGAGCAGTACTTC. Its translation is CASRTIAGSSYEQYF.

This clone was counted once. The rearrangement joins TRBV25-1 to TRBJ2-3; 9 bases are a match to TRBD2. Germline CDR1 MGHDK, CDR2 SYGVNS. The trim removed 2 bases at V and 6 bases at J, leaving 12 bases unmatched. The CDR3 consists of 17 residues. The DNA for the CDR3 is TGTGCCAGCAGTGAAGGGGCTAGAGCGGGAGGCCGGGATACGCAGTATTTT. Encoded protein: CASSEGARAGGRDTQYF.

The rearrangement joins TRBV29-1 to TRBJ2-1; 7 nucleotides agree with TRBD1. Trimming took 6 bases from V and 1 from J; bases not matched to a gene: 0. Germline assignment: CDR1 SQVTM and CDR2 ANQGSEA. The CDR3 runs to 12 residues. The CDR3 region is CSVQGSYNEQFF. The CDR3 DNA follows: TGCAGCGTACAGGGGTCCTACAATGAGCAGTTCTTC.

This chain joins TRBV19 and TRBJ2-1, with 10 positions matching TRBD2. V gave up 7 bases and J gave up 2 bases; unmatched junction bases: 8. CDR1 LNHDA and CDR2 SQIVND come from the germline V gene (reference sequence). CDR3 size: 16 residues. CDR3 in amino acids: CASKKNGLAAYNEQFF. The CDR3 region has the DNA TGTGCCAGTAAAAAAAATGGACTAGCGGCCTACAATGAGCAGTTCTTC.

The CDR3 protein is CASSPRIGVTGELFF. The CDR3 bases are TGTGCCAGCAGCCCGAGAATCGGGGTCACCGGGGAGCTGTTTTTT. The chain is built from TRBV4-2 and TRBJ2-2, with D possibly being TRBD2 (5 bases). The CDR3 extends over 15 amino acids. In germline, CDR1 is LGHNA, CDR2 YNFKEQ. V lost 4 bases and J lost 4, with 13 bases in between.

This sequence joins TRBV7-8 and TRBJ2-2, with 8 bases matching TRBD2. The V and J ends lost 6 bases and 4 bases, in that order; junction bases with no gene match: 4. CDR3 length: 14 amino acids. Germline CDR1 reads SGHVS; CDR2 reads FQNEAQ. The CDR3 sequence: CASRGLGPTGELFF. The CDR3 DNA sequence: TGTGCCAGCAGGGGACTAGGTCCCACCGGGGAGCTGTTTTTT.

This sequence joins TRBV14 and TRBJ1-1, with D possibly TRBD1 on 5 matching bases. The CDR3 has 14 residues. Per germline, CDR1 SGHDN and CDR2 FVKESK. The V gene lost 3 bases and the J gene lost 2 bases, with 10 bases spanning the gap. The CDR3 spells CASSHPGLNTEAFF. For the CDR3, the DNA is TGTGCCAGCAGCCACCCGGGACTTAACACTGAAGCTTTCTTT.

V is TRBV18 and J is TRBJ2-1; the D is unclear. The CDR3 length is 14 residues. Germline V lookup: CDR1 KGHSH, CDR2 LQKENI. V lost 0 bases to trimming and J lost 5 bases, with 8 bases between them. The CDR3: CASSPPSDNNEQFF. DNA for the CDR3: TGTGCCAGCTCACCACCAAGTGATAACAATGAGCAGTTCTTC.

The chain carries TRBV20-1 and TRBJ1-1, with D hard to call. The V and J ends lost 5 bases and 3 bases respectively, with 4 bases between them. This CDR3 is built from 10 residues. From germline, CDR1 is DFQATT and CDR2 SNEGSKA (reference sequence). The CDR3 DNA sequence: TGCAGTGCTGGGGACACTGAAGCTTTCTTT. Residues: CSAGDTEAFF.

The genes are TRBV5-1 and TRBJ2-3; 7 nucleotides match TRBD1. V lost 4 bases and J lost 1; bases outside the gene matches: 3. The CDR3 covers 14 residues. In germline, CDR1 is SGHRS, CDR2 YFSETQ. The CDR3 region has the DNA TGCGCCAGCAGCGCCGGGACAGGCACAGATACGCAGTATTTT. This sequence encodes CASSAGTGTDTQYF.